One and the same sample provided the 30 T cell receptor beta chains below, sequenced in a study of T cell responses to AZD1222 COVID-19 vaccine (dated by TCRdb to about 2021). According to the study, the label for this sample's time point signals: baseline before first vaccination. The sample's treatment or condition, from its label and the paper: meningococcal conjugate vaccine given as trial control. Library generation was performed with the immunoSEQ multiplex PCR assay. TCRdb holds this immuneACCESS table with in-frame rearrangements only. Some clones are missing; in checked studies, unresolved V genes explain under half, and the rest has no known cause. This sample is represented by around 100,000 clones; around 87% of them were singletons. The ten largest clones add up to 4.2% of the sample. The specimen comprised peripheral blood, sampled on day 0 of MenACWY control vaccination. These receptors came from an adult in good health.

The chain has TRBV20-1 and TRBJ1-5, with a possible D match to TRBD1 (5 bases). V dropped 3 bases and J dropped 4 bases, with 10 bases sitting between them. The germline CDR1 and CDR2 sequences are DFQATT and SNEGSKA (reference sequence). The CDR3 consists of 13 residues. This CDR3 is CSASKTVNQPQHF. The DNA of the CDR3 is TGCAGTGCTAGTAAGACAGTTAATCAGCCCCAGCATTTT.

This chain connects TRBV9 to TRBJ2-1; TRBD2 agrees at 16 bases. V gave up 6 bases and J gave up 0 bases; unmatched junction bases: 12. CDR1 and CDR2 (germline): SGDLS, YYNGEE. This CDR3 comprises 20 residues. The CDR3 sequence: CASNSPSGTSGRGSYNEQFF. The CDR3 coding sequence is TGTGCCAGCAACTCTCCCTCCGGGACTAGCGGGAGGGGCTCCTACAATGAGCAGTTCTTC.

This sequence joins TRBV2 and TRBJ2-2, with TRBD1 matching over 11 bases. Trimming at V came to 8 bases and at J to 6 bases, leaving 5 bases not matched to a gene. This CDR3 has 14 residues. CDR1 and CDR2 from the germline V gene are SNHLY and FYNNEI. CDR3 nucleotides: TGTGCCAGCGGAGGGACAGGGGGTGCCGGGGAGCTGTTTTTT. This encodes CASGGTGGAGELFF. Full variable domain (rest looked up from reference TRBV2 and TRBJ2-2): EPEVTQTPSHQVTQMGQEVILRCVPISNHLYFYWYRQILGQKVEFLVSFYNNEISEKSEIFDDQFSVERPDGSNFTLKIRSTKLEDSAMYFCASGGTGGAGELFFGEGSRLTVL.

The CDR3 is CASSLQGSGNTIYF. In DNA form, the CDR3 reads TGTGCCAGCAGCTTACAGGGATCTGGAAACACCATATATTTT. The J gene is TRBJ1-3, the V gene TRBV13, with D tentatively TRBD1 (5 bases). The CDR3 loop spans 14 amino acids. Deletions cut 2 bases from V and 1 base from J, with 6 bases between. Germline values: CDR1 PRHDT, CDR2 FYEKMQ (reference sequence).

The chain combines TRBV27 with TRBJ2-2; possible D gene TRBD2, 5 bases. V lost 7 bases to trimming and J lost 3 bases, with 15 bases between them. Germline loops: CDR1 MNHEY, CDR2 SMNVEV (reference sequence). The CDR3 has 15 residues. CDR3 region: CASTSRLTDTGELFF. The CDR3 DNA reads TGTGCCAGCACCTCCCGACTAACCGACACCGGGGAGCTGTTTTTT.

In its sample, this clone was seen once. The rearrangement joins TRBV3-1 (or the pseudogene TRBV3-2) to TRBJ1-6, with D tentatively TRBD1 (5 bases). The V end lost 0 bases, the J end lost 5 bases, and 8 bases lay between the germline ends. The CDR3 is made up of 15 amino acids. Germline V gives CDR1 LGHDT, CDR2 YNNKEL (reference sequence). The CDR3 is CASSQEWGNNSPLHF. For the CDR3, the DNA is TGTGCCAGCAGCCAAGAGTGGGGGAATAATTCACCCCTCCACTTT.

The V call is TRBV7-2, the J call TRBJ1-6; no firm D call. Trimming removed 0 bases at V and 6 bases at J, with 6 bases between. The CDR3 runs 14 residues. Germline V gene lookup returns CDR1 SGHTA and CDR2 FQGNSA. This CDR3 is CASSLASPNSPLHF. The CDR3 nucleotides read TGTGCCAGCAGCTTAGCATCGCCTAATTCACCCCTCCACTTT. The full variable domain, with the rest looked up from reference TRBV7-2 and TRBJ1-6, is GAGVSQSPSNKVTEKGKDVELRCDPISGHTALYWYRQSLGQGLEFLIYFQGNSAPDKSGLPSDRFSAERTGGSVSTLTIQRTQQEDSAVYLCASSLASPNSPLHFGNGTRLTVT.

V and J are TRBV7-9 and TRBJ2-1; 9 positions agree with TRBD2. The CDR3 has 14 residues. The junction had 5 bases not matched to a gene; V was cut back by 1 base and J by 10 bases. CDR1 is SEHNR, CDR2 FQNEAQ, per germline (reference sequence). The CDR3 is CASSLGLAGREQFF. The CDR3 DNA is TGTGCCAGCAGCTTAGGGCTAGCGGGGAGGGAGCAGTTCTTC.

The rearrangement links TRBV3-1 (or the pseudogene TRBV3-2) to TRBJ2-3; D possibly corresponds to TRBD1 (6 bases). The germline V gene encodes CDR1 LGHDT and CDR2 YNNKEL (reference sequence). V gave up 6 bases and J gave up 5 bases, with 15 bases separating them. This CDR3 comprises 14 residues. CDR3 sequence: CASRTQGLEDTQYF. CDR3 sequence (DNA): TGTGCCAGCAGGACGCAGGGGTTAGAAGATACGCAGTATTTT.

The chain links TRBV3-1 (or the pseudogene TRBV3-2) to TRBJ1-1; no clear D gene. Trimming took off 1 base at V and 10 bases at J, with 10 bases between the two ends. The CDR3 extends over 12 amino acids. The germline CDR1 and CDR2 sequences are LGHDT and YNNKEL (reference sequence). The CDR3 spells CASSQGPVGAFF. CDR3 in DNA: TGTGCCAGCAGCCAAGGGCCAGTGGGAGCTTTCTTT.

This clone showed up just once. The chain has TRBV19 and TRBJ1-5; no clear D gene. The CDR3 runs to 15 residues. Between the trimmed V and J ends, which lost 7 bases and 2 bases, there was a span of 15 bases. CDR1 and CDR2 (germline): LNHDA, SQIVND (reference sequence). In nucleotides, the CDR3 is TGTGCCAGTAACCGGCCAGGAACGGGCAATCAGCCCCAGCATTTT. This translates into CASNRPGTGNQPQHF.

This clone was seen a few times. The V gene is TRBV7-2, the J gene TRBJ2-6; the D gene is possibly TRBD1 (5 bases). V shed 3 bases and J shed 4 bases, with 7 bases lying between them. The CDR3 totals 14 residues. Germline V gene sequence: CDR1 SGHTA, CDR2 FQGNSA. The CDR3 sequence: CASSLTVGANVLTF. The CDR3 DNA is TGTGCCAGCAGCTTGACAGTGGGGGCCAACGTCCTGACTTTC.

This chain's CDR3 is CASSRSQGAYGYTF. CDR3 bases: TGTGCCAGTAGTAGATCACAGGGGGCCTATGGCTACACCTTC. The rearrangement links TRBV19 to TRBJ1-2, with 9 bases matching TRBD1. Germline V gives CDR1 LNHDA, CDR2 SQIVND (reference sequence). Losses at the gene ends were 4 bases for V and 4 bases for J; bases not matched to a gene: 4. There are 14 residues in the CDR3. Filled out from reference TRBV19 and TRBJ1-2, the complete variable domain reads DGGITQSPKYLFRKEGQNVTLSCEQNLNHDAMYWYRQDPGQGLRLIYYSQIVNDFQKGDIAEGYSVSREKKESFPLTVTSAQKNPTAFYLCASSRSQGAYGYTFGSGTRLTVV.

CDR3 region: CASSRLTGQPAYEQYF. CDR3 nucleotide sequence: TGTGCCAGCAGCCGCCTAACGGGACAGCCCGCCTACGAGCAGTACTTC. The genes are TRBV28 and TRBJ2-7, with 7 bases matching TRBD1. The J segment lost 2 bases and the V segment lost 6 bases, leaving 13 bases of the junction unmatched. This CDR3 is built from 16 residues. CDR1 MDHEN and CDR2 SYDVKM come from the germline V gene.

The V call is TRBV28, the J call TRBJ1-1; possible D gene TRBD1, 5 bases. The germline V gene has CDR1 MDHEN and CDR2 SYDVKM. The CDR3 is made up of 13 amino acids. V was cut by 6 bases and J by 0 bases, with 8 bases left in between. CDR3 residues: CASSRQLNTEAFF. DNA of the CDR3: TGTGCCAGCAGCCGACAGTTGAACACTGAAGCTTTCTTT.

The V and J genes are TRBV28 and TRBJ1-5; the D is unclear. The CDR3 runs to 13 residues. Trimming shortened V by 3 bases and J by 5 bases, and 8 bases separated the two germline ends. The germline V gene has CDR1 MDHEN and CDR2 SYDVKM. CDR3: CASSFLPDQPQHF. The CDR3 nucleotides read TGTGCCAGCAGTTTCCTCCCCGATCAGCCCCAGCATTTT.

In this sample, this clone turned up once. The chain combines TRBV3-1 (or the pseudogene TRBV3-2) with TRBJ1-6; tentatively, D is TRBD1 (5 bases). Trimming pared 0 bases from V and 1 base from J, leaving 19 bases between. The germline V gene encodes CDR1 LGHDT and CDR2 YNNKEL (reference sequence). The CDR3 consists of 20 residues. The CDR3 sequence: CASSQDTGTSWGSYNSPLHF. DNA for the CDR3: TGTGCCAGCAGCCAAGACACCGGGACCTCCTGGGGGTCCTATAATTCACCCCTCCACTTT.

This clone showed up just a few times. The rearrangement links TRBV5-4 to TRBJ1-1; 9 positions match TRBD1. Germline V gene data show CDR1 as SGHNT and CDR2 as YYREEE (reference sequence). There are 16 residues in the CDR3. V lost 4 bases, J lost 8 bases, and 15 bases stayed unmatched. Here the CDR3 DNA reads TGTGCCAGCAGCCGGCCAGAAGGGACAGGGAAAAAAGAAGCTTTCTTT. It codes for CASSRPEGTGKKEAFF.

The chain combines TRBV30 with TRBJ1-6; the match to TRBD1 covers 9 bases. There are 13 residues in the CDR3. Germline V lookup: CDR1 GTSNPN, CDR2 SVGIG (reference sequence). V was pared by 5 bases and J by 9 bases, with 5 bases of the junction left unmatched. DNA for the CDR3: TGTGCCTGGTCCGGGACAGGGTTTTCACCCCTCCACTTT. Amino acids: CAWSGTGFSPLHF.

The rearrangement uses TRBV5-1 and TRBJ2-3; TRBD1 matches 8 bases. CDR1 and CDR2 (germline): SGHRS, YFSETQ. Losses at the gene ends were 4 bases for V and 2 bases for J; bases not matched to a gene: 6. The CDR3 runs to 15 residues. The CDR3 DNA sequence: TGCGCCAGCAGCAACCGGGACAGGTTCACAGATACGCAGTATTTT. Amino acids: CASSNRDRFTDTQYF.

A remark on this clone: In the same sample, other DNA sequences code for this CDR3. The J gene is TRBJ1-5, the V gene TRBV6-5; 8 nucleotides agree with TRBD1. V gave up 6 bases and J gave up 2 bases; unmatched junction bases: 3. The CDR3 runs 14 residues. The germline CDR1 and CDR2 sequences are MNHEY and SVGAGI. The CDR3 region is CASRRTGRNQPQHF. In nucleotides, the CDR3 is TGTGCCAGCAGACGGACAGGGCGCAATCAGCCCCAGCATTTT.

This clone was observed once. In DNA, the CDR3 is TGTGCCAGCAGTCTCCCCTTGGCGGGGGGGAGAAACACCATATATTTT. Protein product: CASSLPLAGGRNTIYF. The chain combines TRBV28 with TRBJ1-3; tentatively, D is TRBD1 (5 bases). The ends were cut back, 5 bases at V and 5 bases at J, with 19 bases in the middle. Per the germline V gene, CDR1 is MDHEN and CDR2 is SYDVKM. The CDR3 totals 16 residues.

The chain couples TRBV6-6 to TRBJ2-2, with D perhaps TRBD1 (6 bases). V lost 5 bases, J lost 0 bases, and 16 bases lay in between. The germline V gene has CDR1 MNHNY and CDR2 SVGAGI (reference sequence). CDR3 size: 17 residues. CDR3 bases: TGTGCCAGCAGTCTCCCTTTTGGGGGCCCGAACACCGGGGAGCTGTTTTTT. It encodes CASSLPFGGPNTGELFF.

This rearrangement joins TRBV3-1 (or the pseudogene TRBV3-2) to TRBJ2-1, with D maybe TRBD1 (6 bases). In germline, CDR1 is LGHDT, CDR2 YNNKEL (reference sequence). CDR3 size: 15 residues. The V and J ends lost 4 bases and 0 bases respectively, with 10 bases between them. The CDR3 DNA reads TGTGCCAGCAGCCTCCGCAGGGGCTCCTACAATGAGCAGTTCTTC. Protein product: CASSLRRGSYNEQFF.

The chain couples TRBV27 to TRBJ2-1, with 7 bases aligning to TRBD2. Germline CDR1 MNHEY, CDR2 SMNVEV (reference sequence). V lost 2 bases, J lost 3 bases, and 4 bases stayed unmatched. The CDR3 length is 15 residues. The CDR3 loop is CASSLRGEVYNEQFF. The CDR3 DNA sequence: TGTGCCAGCAGTTTACGGGGGGAGGTCTACAATGAGCAGTTCTTC.

The chain has TRBV15 and TRBJ1-6; D is uncertain. Germline CDR1 reads LNHNV; CDR2 reads YYDKDF (reference sequence). Trimming took off 5 bases at V and 7 bases at J, with 9 bases between the two ends. The CDR3 runs to 13 residues. CDR3 protein: CATSPRQNSPLHF. CDR3 in DNA: TGTGCCACCAGCCCCCGACAAAATTCACCCCTCCACTTT. The complete variable domain, with remaining parts taken from reference TRBV15 and TRBJ1-6, reads DAMVIQNPRYQVTQFGKPVTLSCSQTLNHNVMYWYQQKSSQAPKLLFHYYDKDFNNEADTPDNFQSRRPNTSFCFLDIRSPGLGDTAMYLCATSPRQNSPLHFGNGTRLTVT.

The J gene is TRBJ2-4, the V gene TRBV5-1; 7 nucleotides line up with TRBD1. CDR1 and CDR2 from the germline V gene are SGHRS and YFSETQ. This CDR3 is 13 amino acids long. J gave up 8 bases and V 4 bases, and 6 bases lay outside the gene matches. The CDR3 here is CASSNPGTDIQYF. DNA of the CDR3: TGCGCCAGCAGCAACCCCGGGACAGACATTCAGTACTTC.

This sequence joins TRBV5-5 and TRBJ1-5, with D uncertain. The CDR3 contains 14 residues. With 4 bases removed from V and 4 bases from J, the gap between germline ends came to 12 bases. CDR1 SGHKS and CDR2 YYEKEE come from the germline V gene (reference sequence). The CDR3 nucleotides are TGTGCCAGCAGCCCGGGAGGGAGAAATCAGCCCCAGCATTTT. Translated: CASSPGGRNQPQHF. The entire variable domain, with the rest obtained from reference TRBV5-5 and TRBJ1-5, is as follows: DAGVTQSPTHLIKTRGQQVTLRCSPISGHKSVSWYQQVLGQGPQFIFQYYEKEERGRGNFPDRFSARQFPNYSSELNVNALLLGDSALYLCASSPGGRNQPQHFGDGTRLSIL.

The CDR3 is CASSQVAGGDTQYF. In nucleotides, the CDR3 is TGTGCCAGCAGCCAAGTAGCGGGGGGGGATACGCAGTATTTT. The chain is built from TRBV3-1 (or the pseudogene TRBV3-2) and TRBJ2-3; 11 nucleotides match TRBD2. The CDR3 has 14 residues. Looked up from germline, CDR1 is LGHDT and CDR2 is YNNKEL (reference sequence). The V and J ends lost 1 base and 6 bases, in that order; junction bases with no gene match: 0.

This clone was detected only a few times. The chain employs TRBV7-9 and TRBJ2-3; no firm D call. The CDR3 spans 14 residues. Trimming shortened V by 2 bases and J by 0 bases, and 6 bases separated the two germline ends. The V gene's germline CDR1 is SEHNR and CDR2 FQNEAQ (reference sequence). The CDR3 bases are TGTGCCAGCAGCTTAAGCCGGAGCACAGATACGCAGTATTTT. This sequence encodes CASSLSRSTDTQYF.